This TCR beta chain was sequenced in a study of blood T cell repertoires in COVID-19. Study overall: The United States, Italy and Spain supplied acute and convalescent COVID-19 samples. Sources were T cells, B-cell-depleted T cells, or PBMCs; the material itself was cDNA or gDNA.

In the original analysis: Amplifying reference gene primers gave estimates of nucleated cell counts. The repertoire was sequenced with immunoSEQ multiplex PCR; TCRdb's copy has only in-frame clones and lacks some. The V and J calls and the clone size are those of that table, but D and trimming were determined from the DNA. This table has 95,000 to 120,000 clones, roughly 80% appearing once. The CDR3 has 15 amino acids. The V gene end was trimmed by 2 bases and the J gene end by 6 bases; junction bases not matched to a gene: 6. Germline CDR1 reads SGDLS; CDR2 reads YYNGEE. The TCR comes from a man aged 50 to 59 with acute or convalescent COVID-19. The J gene is TRBJ2-1, the V gene TRBV9; 9 positions match TRBD1. The sample taken for sequencing was peripheral blood. CDR3 DNA: TGTGCCAGCAGCGTTATGGACAGGGGCCTCAATGAGCAGTTCTTC. Translating it yields CASSVMDRGLNEQFF.